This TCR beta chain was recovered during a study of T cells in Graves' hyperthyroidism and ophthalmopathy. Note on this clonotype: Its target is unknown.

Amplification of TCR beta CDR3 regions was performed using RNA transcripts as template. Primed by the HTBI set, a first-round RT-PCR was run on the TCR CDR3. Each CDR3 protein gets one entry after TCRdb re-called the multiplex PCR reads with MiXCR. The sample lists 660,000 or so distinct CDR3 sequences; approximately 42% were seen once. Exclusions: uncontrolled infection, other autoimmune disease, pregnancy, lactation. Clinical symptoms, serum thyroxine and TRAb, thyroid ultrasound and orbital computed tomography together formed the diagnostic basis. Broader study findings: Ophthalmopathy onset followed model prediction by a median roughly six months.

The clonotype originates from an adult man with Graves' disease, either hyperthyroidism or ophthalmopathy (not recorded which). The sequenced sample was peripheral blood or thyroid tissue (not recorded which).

The CDR3 coding sequence is TGTGCCACCAGCAGTTACTCGCCGCCCTACGAGCAGTACTTC. It codes for CATSSYSPPYEQYF. V and J are TRBV15 and TRBJ2-7; no definite D call. Deletions cut 3 bases from V and 2 bases from J, with 11 bases between. Germline V gives CDR1 LNHNV, CDR2 YYDKDF (reference sequence). CDR3 size: 14 residues.